The entry below describes one T cell receptor beta chain. The entry originates in a study of T cells in localized non-small cell lung cancer. Clones were sequenced by immunoSEQ multiplex PCR, and TCRdb holds only the in-frame ones, with some missing. The sample includes around 83,000 clones, about 91% of them seen just once. The CDR3 is 15 residues long. Trimming removed 4 bases from V and 2 bases from J; junction bases left unmatched: 8. Per the germline V gene, CDR1 is SGHRS and CDR2 is YFSETQ. The origin of this receptor is a man between 40 and 70 years old with stage I squamous cell lung carcinoma. The rearrangement joins TRBV5-1 to TRBJ2-5, with 7 bases matching TRBD1. The specimen was peripheral blood, collected before any cancer treatment. Written as DNA, the CDR3 is TGCGCCAGCAGCCGAGGGACAGCAAAACAAGAGACCCAGTACTTC. It codes for CASSRGTAKQETQYF.